The clone carrying this T cell receptor beta chain came up many times. What it binds is unknown. This entry belongs to a study of T cell repertoires in cytomegalovirus infection. Turning to the study itself: Based on public TCR beta signatures, there were indications of CMV infection and of a matching HLA type. Study outcomes and limitations: Across the ex vivo response, the dominant clonotypes were HLA-C-restricted CMV-specific TCR beta clonotypes. Carriage of CMV together with the relevant HLA was identifiable through cumulative public TCR beta family frequency.

TCRdb analysed the reads with MiXCR anew, one entry per CDR3 protein. The sample lists around 530,000 distinct CDR3 sequences; around 27% were seen once. The CDR3 extends over 14 amino acids. Germline assignment: CDR1 SGHVS and CDR2 FNYEAQ. Losses at the gene ends were 5 bases for V and 1 base for J; bases not matched to a gene: 5. The rearrangement uses TRBV7-6 and TRBJ2-7, with 7 bases aligning to TRBD1. Sequencing was carried out using PBMCs. This receptor was taken from a human donor in good health (CMV status not recorded). Some clones in this sample may be carry-over from other donors' samples. DNA for the CDR3: TGTGCCAGCAGCCCACCGGACAGGTCCTACGAGCAGTACTTC. It encodes CASSPPDRSYEQYF.